This TCR beta chain was retrieved from a study of human T cells and chemical hapten exposure. On the study more broadly: The study lasted approximately 26 weeks, and patients were dosed weekly with diphenylcyclopropenone on the scalp throughout. Affected patients, primarily female, had alopecia areata, totalis or universalis. General observations from the study: Following DPC sensitization, TCRs present above 1 in 1000 frequency showed no change.

Unique molecular identifiers were affixed to discrete cDNA molecules within the library. TCRdb re-called the RACE reads through MiXCR, storing one row per CDR3 protein. This table holds around 200,000 distinct CDR3 sequences, 25% to 35% found once. This clonotype was counted a few times. Antigen: not known. Time point described: pre-sensitization, week 0. Described treatment: therapeutic diphenylcyclopropenone sensitization with weekly scalp DPC. Trimming removed 3 bases from V and 2 bases from J, with 7 bases in between. From germline, CDR1 is MDHEN and CDR2 SYDVKM. The CDR3 consists of 13 residues. The sample was whole blood, taken in connection with sensitization to the hapten diphenylcyclopropenone (DPC). The V call is TRBV28, the J call TRBJ1-2; D is undetermined. The sequence derives from a woman aged 25 to 39 with alopecia areata. Some clones in this sample may be carry-over from other donors' samples. CDR3 in amino acids: CASSLVQNYGYTF. As DNA, the CDR3 is TGTGCCAGCAGTTTGGTACAGAACTATGGCTACACCTTC.